Below are 26 T cell receptor beta chains sequenced from a single sample in a study of OX40 agonist ivuxolimab in advanced cancers. The table came from immunoSEQ multiplex PCR; TCRdb's copy has only in-frame clones and leaves some out. The sample has more than 85,000 clones, about four fifths seen once. This material consisted of CD4+ or CD8+ T cells sorted from blood, taken in a trial of the OX40 agonist ivuxolimab. The source is an adult with an advanced solid tumor such as melanoma, head and neck, liver or kidney cancer.

The chain uses TRBV6-1 and TRBJ1-1; D uncertain. Germline V gene data show CDR1 as MNHNS and CDR2 as SASEGT. This CDR3 contains 15 residues. The V and J ends lost 7 bases and 1 base respectively, with 16 bases between them. In nucleotides, the CDR3 is TGTGCCAGCATAGAACGGGGAACAAGGAACACTGAAGCTTTCTTT. It codes for CASIERGTRNTEAFF.

This chain uses TRBV5-6 with TRBJ1-2; no definite D call. V lost 0 bases and J 3 bases, leaving 6 bases between the germline ends. The CDR3 totals 13 residues. CDR1 and CDR2 (germline): SGHDT, YYEEEE. CDR3: CASSLAADYGYTF. CDR3 bases: TGTGCCAGCAGCTTGGCGGCGGACTATGGCTACACCTTC. Drawing the rest from reference TRBV5-6 and TRBJ1-2, the complete variable domain is DAGVTQSPTHLIKTRGQQVTLRCSPKSGHDTVSWYQQALGQGPQFIFQYYEEEERQRGNFPDRFSGHQFPNYSSELNVNALLLGDSALYLCASSLAADYGYTFGSGTRLTVV.

The rearrangement joins TRBV11-2 to TRBJ1-5; D perhaps matches TRBD1 (6 bases). V dropped 1 base and J dropped 4 bases, with 17 bases sitting between them. There are 17 residues in the CDR3. The germline V gene encodes CDR1 SGHAT and CDR2 FQNNGV. The CDR3 spells CASSLATGTFPNQPQHF. CDR3 DNA sequence: TGTGCCAGCAGCTTAGCTACCGGGACATTTCCTAATCAGCCCCAGCATTTT.

This clone came up a few times. The V call is TRBV7-9, the J call TRBJ2-7, with 9 bases fitting TRBD1. The CDR3 runs to 16 residues. V trimming: 2 bases; J trimming: 3 bases; junction bases outside the gene matches: 8. Germline lookup yields CDR1 SEHNR and CDR2 FQNEAQ (reference sequence). Written as DNA, the CDR3 is TGTGCCAGCAGCTTACGGGTGACAGGGGGAGACTACGAGCAGTACTTC. It yields the protein CASSLRVTGGDYEQYF.

The chain recombines TRBV4-3 with TRBJ1-6; no clear D. CDR1 LGHNA and CDR2 YSLEER come from the germline V gene. V was shortened by 2 bases and J by 7 bases, with 21 bases between the two germline ends. The CDR3 length is 18 residues. As DNA, the CDR3 is TGCGCCAGCAGCCAACAAGTTAGGGCGATGTTAAACAATTCACCCCTCCACTTT. It codes for CASSQQVRAMLNNSPLHF.

The chain has TRBV4-2 and TRBJ2-5; D perhaps matches TRBD2 (5 bases). This CDR3 spans 16 amino acids. Germline V gene sequence: CDR1 LGHNA, CDR2 YNFKEQ. With 0 bases removed from V and 0 bases from J, the gap between germline ends came to 11 bases. The CDR3 DNA sequence: TGTGCCAGCAGCCAAGAAACCGGGGAGTACCAAGAGACCCAGTACTTC. Protein product: CASSQETGEYQETQYF.

The V call is TRBV30, the J call TRBJ2-3; either TRBD1 or TRBD2 may supply D (5 bases each). Trimming removed 3 bases at V and 6 bases at J, with 16 bases between. CDR3 length: 14 amino acids. Germline lookup yields CDR1 GTSNPN and CDR2 SVGIG (reference sequence). The CDR3 is CAWSWGMGEDTQYF. As DNA, the CDR3 is TGTGCCTGGAGCTGGGGGATGGGGGAGGATACGCAGTATTTT.

The chain links TRBV29-1 to TRBJ2-3; 12 bases match TRBD2. This CDR3 contains 14 residues. Trimming at V came to 6 bases and at J to 3 bases, leaving 4 bases not matched to a gene. Per the germline V gene, CDR1 is SQVTM and CDR2 is ANQGSEA. The DNA for the CDR3 is TGCAGCGTGTCCGGGACTAGCGGGACAGATACGCAGTATTTT. Protein product: CSVSGTSGTDTQYF.

V usage is TRBV28 and J usage is TRBJ1-4; 7 bases agree with TRBD1. Germline lookup yields CDR1 MDHEN and CDR2 SYDVKM. The CDR3 has 18 residues. V shed 3 bases, J shed 10 bases, and the junction held 20 bases outside the gene matches. CDR3 coding DNA: TGTGCCAGCAGTTTGGGAGGTCAGGGGGGCTCGGTCTCAGGAAAACTGTTTTTT. This codes for CASSLGGQGGSVSGKLFF.

The chain joins TRBV7-9 to TRBJ2-5; no definite D call. The closer fit of TRBJ2-7 to the DNA end suggests the J call may be wrong. The CDR3 sequence is 12 residues long. Germline CDR1 and CDR2: SEHNR and FQNEAQ (reference sequence). The CDR3 reads CASSPVAYEQYF. DNA of the CDR3: TGTGCCAGCAGCCCGGTGGCCTACGAGCAGTACTTC.

This sequence joins TRBV25-1 and TRBJ2-5; tentative D call: TRBD2 (5 bases). This CDR3 has 13 amino acids. Germline V lookup: CDR1 MGHDK, CDR2 SYGVNS. The V gene lost 3 bases and the J gene lost 6 bases, with 11 bases spanning the gap. The CDR3 is CASSDSGFKTQYF. DNA for the CDR3: TGTGCCAGCAGTGATTCGGGGTTTAAGACCCAGTACTTC. Full variable domain (missing parts from reference TRBV25-1 and TRBJ2-5): EADIYQTPRYLVIGTGKKITLECSQTMGHDKMYWYQQDPGMELHLIHYSYGVNSTEKGDLSSESTVSRIRTEHFPLTLESARPSHTSQYLCASSDSGFKTQYFGPGTRLLVL.

CDR3 amino acids: CASSDPPTNNEQFF. The CDR3 nucleotides are TGTGCCAGCAGTGACCCCCCCACCAACAATGAGCAGTTCTTC. The chain has TRBV6-4 and TRBJ2-1; D remains unclear. Trimming shortened V by 2 bases and J by 5 bases, and 10 bases separated the two germline ends. Germline CDR1 and CDR2: MRHNA and SNTAGT. This CDR3 contains 14 residues.

The gene calls are TRBV5-4 and TRBJ1-4; 7 bases fit TRBD1. The germline gives CDR1 SGHNT, CDR2 YYREEE (reference sequence). The ends lost 5 bases at V and 5 bases at J; junction bases unmatched: 3. This CDR3 comprises 13 residues. The CDR3 loop is CASRKQGNEKLFF. In nucleotides, the CDR3 is TGTGCCAGCAGAAAACAGGGGAATGAAAAACTGTTTTTT.

This chain links TRBV10-3 with TRBJ2-2, with 12 bases that match TRBD2. V dropped 2 bases and J dropped 4; count of bases not matched to a gene: 8. The V gene's germline CDR1 is ENHRY and CDR2 SYGVKD. The CDR3 sequence is 18 residues long. DNA for the CDR3: TGTGCCATCAGTGAGAGGCTAGCGGGGGGGCCTGGCACCGGGGAGCTGTTTTTT. It is translated as CAISERLAGGPGTGELFF.

This clone was recorded a few times. The chain links TRBV4-2 to TRBJ2-2, with D possibly TRBD2 on 5 matching bases. The CDR3 is 15 amino acids. Trimming took 3 bases from V and 4 from J, leaving 12 bases between them. CDR1 and CDR2 from the germline V gene are LGHNA and YNFKEQ. CDR3: CASSQSQAGTGELFF. Written as DNA, the CDR3 is TGTGCCAGCAGCCAGTCGCAGGCGGGCACCGGGGAGCTGTTTTTT.

This rearrangement joins TRBV7-8 to TRBJ2-2, with 13 bases fitting TRBD2. This CDR3 has 17 amino acids. V was pared by 5 bases and J by 4 bases, with 7 bases of the junction left unmatched. Germline V gene lookup returns CDR1 SGHVS and CDR2 FQNEAQ. The CDR3 protein is CASSPRTSGGGTGELFF. CDR3 nucleotides: TGTGCCAGCAGCCCCCGGACTAGCGGGGGAGGCACCGGGGAGCTGTTTTTT. Looking up the rest from reference TRBV7-8 and TRBJ2-2 gives the full variable domain: GAGVSQSPRYKVAKRGQDVALRCDPISGHVSLFWYQQALGQGPEFLTYFQNEAQLDKSGLPSDRFFAERPEGSVSTLKIQRTQQEDSAVYLCASSPRTSGGGTGELFFGEGSRLTVL.

This clone was picked up a small number of times. This sequence joins TRBV7-2 and TRBJ2-1; the match to TRBD2 covers 7 bases. Per germline, CDR1 SGHTA and CDR2 FQGNSA. Germline trimming cut 8 bases from V and 5 bases from J; bases unmatched to any gene: 9. This CDR3 region has 14 residues. This chain's CDR3 is CASALGGTHNEQFF. The CDR3 DNA follows: TGTGCCAGCGCACTGGGGGGGACGCACAATGAGCAGTTCTTC.

Written as DNA, the CDR3 is TGTGCCAGCAGTCCTTGGACTAGCGGGAGACTAAGATCAGGGGAGCTGTTTTTT. It specifies CASSPWTSGRLRSGELFF. The chain has TRBV27 and TRBJ2-2, with TRBD2 identical over 13 bases. Germline CDR1 MNHEY, CDR2 SMNVEV (reference sequence). J lost 8 bases, V lost 5 bases, and 14 bases had no gene match. There are 18 residues in the CDR3.

The genes are TRBV6-5 and TRBJ2-7; D is unclear. CDR1 and CDR2 (germline): MNHEY, SVGAGI. The CDR3 length is 12 residues. V was clipped by 2 bases and J by 3 bases, with 5 bases between them. CDR3 nucleotide sequence: TGTGCCAGCAGTTACGGAGTCTACGAGCAGTACTTC. Its protein is CASSYGVYEQYF.

The rearrangement links TRBV29-1 to TRBJ2-7; possibly TRBD1 for D (6 bases). The V end was cut by 4 bases, the J end by 2 bases, with 12 bases between. Germline CDR1 is SQVTM and CDR2 is ANQGSEA. CDR3 size: 13 residues. CDR3 sequence reads: CSVVKGETYEQYF. Here the CDR3 DNA reads TGCAGCGTTGTAAAGGGGGAAACCTACGAGCAGTACTTC.

V is TRBV7-8 and J is TRBJ2-5; 10 positions agree with TRBD1. V trimming: 5 bases; J trimming: 4 bases; junction bases outside the gene matches: 10. The CDR3 sequence is 16 residues long. Germline CDR1 and CDR2: SGHVS and FQNEAQ. The CDR3 reads CASSPTPGTGVETQYF. CDR3 bases: TGTGCCAGCAGCCCTACCCCGGGGACAGGGGTAGAGACCCAGTACTTC.

V and J are TRBV30 and TRBJ2-3; 7 positions agree with TRBD2. Trimming cost V 2 bases and J 5 bases; bases outside gene matches: 1. From germline, CDR1 is GTSNPN and CDR2 SVGIG (reference sequence). The CDR3 loop spans 12 amino acids. CDR3 residues: CAWSSGVDTQYF. The CDR3 DNA reads TGTGCCTGGAGTAGCGGGGTAGATACGCAGTATTTT.

This clone was recorded a few times. The V gene is TRBV7-2, the J gene TRBJ1-2; TRBD1 is a possible D gene (5 bases). Trimming took off 1 base at V and 8 bases at J, with 14 bases between the two ends. This CDR3 is built from 14 residues. Germline V gene sequence: CDR1 SGHTA, CDR2 FQGNSA. The CDR3 DNA is TGTGCCAGCAGCTTAGAGTTGGGCAGGGACGGCTACACCTTC. This sequence encodes CASSLELGRDGYTF.

This clone has a handful of counts. The chain joins TRBV6-6 to TRBJ2-7; 8 bases agree with TRBD1. Per the germline V gene, CDR1 is MNHNY and CDR2 is SVGAGI (reference sequence). The CDR3 length is 15 residues. V lost 2 bases to trimming and J lost 3 bases; unmatched junction nucleotides: 6. DNA for the CDR3: TGTGCCAGCAGTTACACTGGGACAGGAAACTACGAGCAGTACTTC. Its translation is CASSYTGTGNYEQYF.

The V call is TRBV12-5, the J call TRBJ2-1; 14 nucleotides line up with TRBD2. The CDR3 length is 16 residues. Germline V gene sequence: CDR1 LGHNT, CDR2 FRNRAP. V was pared by 6 bases and J by 9 bases, with 10 bases of the junction left unmatched. This CDR3 reads CASGPGLAGGEVEQFF. For the CDR3, the DNA is TGTGCTAGTGGACCCGGACTAGCGGGGGGAGAAGTTGAGCAGTTCTTC.

The gene calls are TRBV28 and TRBJ2-6, with D uncertain. Deletions cut 4 bases from V and 0 bases from J, with 7 bases between. From germline, CDR1 is MDHEN and CDR2 SYDVKM. The CDR3 consists of 15 residues. The CDR3: CASSSPVSGANVLTF. In DNA form, the CDR3 reads TGTGCCAGCAGTTCCCCGGTCTCTGGGGCCAACGTCCTGACTTTC.